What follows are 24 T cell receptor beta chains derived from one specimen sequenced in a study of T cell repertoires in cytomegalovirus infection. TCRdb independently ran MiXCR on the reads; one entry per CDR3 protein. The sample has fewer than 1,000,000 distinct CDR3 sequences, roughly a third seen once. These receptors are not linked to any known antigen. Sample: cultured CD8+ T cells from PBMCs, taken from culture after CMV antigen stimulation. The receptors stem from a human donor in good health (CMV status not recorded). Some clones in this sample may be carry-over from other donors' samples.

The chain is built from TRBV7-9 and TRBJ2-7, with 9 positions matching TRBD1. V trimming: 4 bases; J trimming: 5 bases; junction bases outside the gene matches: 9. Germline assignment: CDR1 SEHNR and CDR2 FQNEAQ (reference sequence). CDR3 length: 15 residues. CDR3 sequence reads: CASSSTGTGRNEQYF. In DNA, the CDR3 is TGTGCCAGCAGCTCAACCGGGACAGGGAGGAACGAGCAGTACTTC.

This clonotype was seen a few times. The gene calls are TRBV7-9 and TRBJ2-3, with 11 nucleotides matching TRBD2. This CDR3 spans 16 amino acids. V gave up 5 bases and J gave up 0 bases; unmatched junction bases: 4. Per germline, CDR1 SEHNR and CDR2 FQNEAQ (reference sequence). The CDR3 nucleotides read TGTGCCAGCAGCCCCCCTAGCGGGAGGAGCACAGATACGCAGTATTTT. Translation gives CASSPPSGRSTDTQYF.

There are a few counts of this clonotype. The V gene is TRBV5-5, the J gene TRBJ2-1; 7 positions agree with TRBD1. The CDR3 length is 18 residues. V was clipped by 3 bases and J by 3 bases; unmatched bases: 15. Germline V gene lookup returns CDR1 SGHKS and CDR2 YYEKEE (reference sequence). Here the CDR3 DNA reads TGTGCCAGCAGCTCAGACTTTCTTACAGGGGTTATCTACAATGAGCAGTTCTTC. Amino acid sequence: CASSSDFLTGVIYNEQFF.

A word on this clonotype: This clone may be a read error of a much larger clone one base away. Here the CDR3 DNA reads TGTGCCAGCAGTGAAGCGCGGTCGCCCGGCGCCGGGGACCTGTTTTTT. As protein: CASSEARSPGAGDLFF. V gene TRBV6-1 combines with J gene TRBJ2-2; D is possibly TRBD1 or TRBD2 (5 bases each). Germline lookup yields CDR1 MNHNS and CDR2 SASEGT. This CDR3 contains 16 residues.

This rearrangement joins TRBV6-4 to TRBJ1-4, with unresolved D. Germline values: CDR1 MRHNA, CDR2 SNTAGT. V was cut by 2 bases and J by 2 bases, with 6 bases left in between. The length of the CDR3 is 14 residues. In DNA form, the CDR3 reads TGTGCCAGCAGTGACCTGGGGACTAATGAAAAACTGTTTTTT. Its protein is CASSDLGTNEKLFF.

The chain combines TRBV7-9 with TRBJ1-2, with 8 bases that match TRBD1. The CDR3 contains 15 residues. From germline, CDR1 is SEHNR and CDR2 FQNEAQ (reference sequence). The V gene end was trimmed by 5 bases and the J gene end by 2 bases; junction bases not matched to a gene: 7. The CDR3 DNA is TGTGCCAGCAGCAGCACAGGGGGTCCCAACTATGGCTACACCTTC. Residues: CASSSTGGPNYGYTF.

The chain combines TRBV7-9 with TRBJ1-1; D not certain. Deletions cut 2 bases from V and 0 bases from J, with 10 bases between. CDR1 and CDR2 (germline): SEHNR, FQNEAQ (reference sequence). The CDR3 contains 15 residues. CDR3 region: CASSLPRIMNTEAFF. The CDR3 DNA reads TGTGCCAGCAGCTTACCTCGGATAATGAACACTGAAGCTTTCTTT.

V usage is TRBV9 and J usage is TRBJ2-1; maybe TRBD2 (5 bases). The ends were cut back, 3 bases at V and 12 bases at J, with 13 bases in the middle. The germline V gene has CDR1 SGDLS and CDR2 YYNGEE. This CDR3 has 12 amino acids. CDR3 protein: CASSGGRRGQFF. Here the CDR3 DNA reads TGTGCCAGCAGCGGAGGTAGACGGGGGCAGTTCTTC. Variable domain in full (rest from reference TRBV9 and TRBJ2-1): DSGVTQTPKHLITATGQRVTLRCSPRSGDLSVYWYQQSLDQGLQFLIQYYNGEERAKGNILERFSAQQFPDLHSELNLSSLELGDSALYFCASSGGRRGQFFGPGTRLTVL.

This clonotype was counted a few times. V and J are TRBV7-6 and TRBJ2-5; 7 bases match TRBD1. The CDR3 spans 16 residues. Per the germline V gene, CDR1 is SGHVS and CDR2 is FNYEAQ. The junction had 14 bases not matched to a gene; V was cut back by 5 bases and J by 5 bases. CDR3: CASSTLQGSSWETQYF. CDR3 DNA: TGTGCCAGCAGCACATTACAGGGGTCAAGTTGGGAGACCCAGTACTTC.

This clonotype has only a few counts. The CDR3 spells CASSAALYGYTF. The CDR3 region has the DNA TGCGCCAGCAGCGCAGCCCTCTATGGCTACACCTTC. The rearrangement joins TRBV5-1 to TRBJ1-2; no clear D gene. In germline, CDR1 is SGHRS, CDR2 YFSETQ. The CDR3 totals 12 residues. V lost 4 bases and J lost 4, with 8 bases in between.

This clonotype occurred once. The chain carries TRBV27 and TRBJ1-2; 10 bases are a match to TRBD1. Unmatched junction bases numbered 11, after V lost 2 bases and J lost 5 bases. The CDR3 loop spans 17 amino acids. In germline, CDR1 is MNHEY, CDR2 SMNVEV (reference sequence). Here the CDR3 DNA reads TGTGCCAGCAGTTTAGCTCTGACAGGGGGCGGGAGGTATGGCTACACCTTC. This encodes CASSLALTGGGRYGYTF.

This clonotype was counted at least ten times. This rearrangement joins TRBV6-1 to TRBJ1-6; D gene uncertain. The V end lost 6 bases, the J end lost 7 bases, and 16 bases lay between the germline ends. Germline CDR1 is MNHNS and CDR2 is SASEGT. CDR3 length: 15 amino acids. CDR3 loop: CASSHHSLTNSPLHF. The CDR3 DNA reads TGTGCCAGCAGCCACCACTCCCTCACAAATTCACCCCTCCACTTT.

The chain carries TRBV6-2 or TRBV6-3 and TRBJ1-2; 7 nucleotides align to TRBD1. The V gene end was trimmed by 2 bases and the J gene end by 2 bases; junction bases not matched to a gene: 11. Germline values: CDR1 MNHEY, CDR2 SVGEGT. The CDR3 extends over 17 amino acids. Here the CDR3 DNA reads TGTGCCAGCAGTTACGCGACCACAGGGGTCTTCAACTATGGCTACACCTTC. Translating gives CASSYATTGVFNYGYTF.

The CDR3: CASGIAGGQTGELFF. CDR3 nucleotides: TGTGCCAGCGGAATAGCGGGGGGGCAGACCGGGGAGCTGTTTTTT. V is TRBV6-1 and J is TRBJ2-2; 11 bases line up with TRBD2. J gave up 5 bases and V 8 bases, and 7 bases lay outside the gene matches. Per the germline V gene, CDR1 is MNHNS and CDR2 is SASEGT. The CDR3 covers 15 residues.

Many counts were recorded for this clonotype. CDR3 in amino acids: CASSLSSGANEQFF. The CDR3 DNA follows: TGTGCCAGCAGCTTAAGCAGTGGGGCGAATGAGCAGTTCTTC. The V and J genes are TRBV11-2 and TRBJ2-1; D might be TRBD1 (5 bases). Trimming stripped 2 bases from V and 7 bases from J, with 12 bases between. Looked up from germline, CDR1 is SGHAT and CDR2 is FQNNGV. The CDR3 is 14 residues long.

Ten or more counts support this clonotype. The CDR3 reads CASSLRKDEQFF. In DNA, the CDR3 is TGTGCCAGCAGCTTGAGGAAGGATGAGCAGTTCTTC. The gene calls are TRBV7-2 and TRBJ2-1; D unclear. Trimming left V 3 bases short and J 8 bases short, with 8 bases between. This CDR3 region has 12 residues. The V gene's germline CDR1 is SGHTA and CDR2 FQGNSA.

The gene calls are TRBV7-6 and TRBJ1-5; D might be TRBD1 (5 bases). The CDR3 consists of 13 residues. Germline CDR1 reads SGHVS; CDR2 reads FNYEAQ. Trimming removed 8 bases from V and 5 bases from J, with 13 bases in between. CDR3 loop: CASHRQGDQPQHF. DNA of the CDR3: TGTGCCAGCCACCGGCAGGGTGATCAGCCCCAGCATTTT.

The CDR3 sequence: CASSQDEGRNGYTF. The DNA for the CDR3 is TGCGCCAGCAGCCAAGATGAGGGGAGGAATGGCTACACCTTC. The chain employs TRBV4-1 and TRBJ1-2; a weak D match, TRBD1 (5 bases). Germline lookup yields CDR1 MGHRA and CDR2 YSYEKL. V was cut by 0 bases and J by 6 bases, with 11 bases left in between. The CDR3 extends over 14 amino acids.

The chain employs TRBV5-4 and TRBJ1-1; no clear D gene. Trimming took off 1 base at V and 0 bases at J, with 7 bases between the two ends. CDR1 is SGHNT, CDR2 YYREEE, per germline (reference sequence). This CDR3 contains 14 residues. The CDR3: CASSLPFMNTEAFF. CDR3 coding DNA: TGTGCCAGCAGCTTGCCCTTCATGAACACTGAAGCTTTCTTT.

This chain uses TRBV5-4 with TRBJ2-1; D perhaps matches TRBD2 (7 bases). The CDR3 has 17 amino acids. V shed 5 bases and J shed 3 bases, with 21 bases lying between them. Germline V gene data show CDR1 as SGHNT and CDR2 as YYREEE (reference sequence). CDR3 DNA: TGTGCCAGCAGGCTTACTAGTCGGGGGGCCTACTACAATGAGCAGTTCTTC. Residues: CASRLTSRGAYYNEQFF.

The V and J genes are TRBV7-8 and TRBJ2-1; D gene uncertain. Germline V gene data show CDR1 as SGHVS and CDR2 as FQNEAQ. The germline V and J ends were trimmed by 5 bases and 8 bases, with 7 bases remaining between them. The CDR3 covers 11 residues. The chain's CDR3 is CASSGPDEQFF. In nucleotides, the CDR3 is TGTGCCAGCAGCGGCCCGGATGAGCAGTTCTTC.

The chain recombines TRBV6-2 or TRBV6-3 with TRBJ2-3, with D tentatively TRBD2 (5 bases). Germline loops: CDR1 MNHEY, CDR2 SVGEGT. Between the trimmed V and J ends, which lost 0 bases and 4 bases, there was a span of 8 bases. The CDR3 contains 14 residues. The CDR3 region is CASSYSNGADTQYF. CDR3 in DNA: TGTGCCAGCAGTTACTCGAACGGGGCAGATACGCAGTATTTT.

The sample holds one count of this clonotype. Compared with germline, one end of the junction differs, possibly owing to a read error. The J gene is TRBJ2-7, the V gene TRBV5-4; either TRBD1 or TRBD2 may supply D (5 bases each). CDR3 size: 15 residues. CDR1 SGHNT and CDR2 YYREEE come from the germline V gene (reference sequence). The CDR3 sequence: CASSLDGRGDYGQYF. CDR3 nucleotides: TGTGCCAGCAGCTTGGATGGACGGGGCGACTACGGGCAGTACTTC.

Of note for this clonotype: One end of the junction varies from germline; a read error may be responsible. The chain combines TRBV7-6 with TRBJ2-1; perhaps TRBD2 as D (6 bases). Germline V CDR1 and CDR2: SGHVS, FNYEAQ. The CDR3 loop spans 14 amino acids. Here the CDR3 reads CVSSRGSLYNEQFF. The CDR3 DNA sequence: TGTGTCAGCAGCCGGGGGTCCCTCTACAATGAGCAGTTCTTC.